Below, 16 T cell receptor beta chains from the same sample are listed, as sequenced in a study of control samples from healthy donors and cancer patients. Sequenced by immunoSEQ multiplex PCR; TCRdb stores in-frame clones only, minus some. Found here are roughly 120,000 clones, approximately 94% of them singletons; the top ten hold under 2%. The material sequenced was PBMCs. These TCRs come from a man aged 50-60 years with head and neck cancer.

The gene calls are TRBV6-6 and TRBJ2-7, with D maybe TRBD1 (6 bases). With 4 bases removed from V and 6 bases from J, the gap between germline ends came to 19 bases. The CDR3 sequence is 15 residues long. Germline V gives CDR1 MNHNY, CDR2 SVGAGI (reference sequence). The CDR3 nucleotides read TGTGCCAGCAGTTCTACAGACAGGCTCGCTCCCGAGCAGTACTTC. This codes for CASSSTDRLAPEQYF.

This chain links TRBV18 with TRBJ2-7; 9 bases agree with TRBD2. The CDR3 runs 15 residues. Looked up from germline, CDR1 is KGHSH and CDR2 is LQKENI. The V and J ends lost 2 bases and 2 bases, in that order; junction bases with no gene match: 4. The CDR3 reads CASSPVAGATYEQYF. DNA of the CDR3: TGTGCCAGCTCACCAGTAGCGGGGGCCACCTACGAGCAGTACTTC.

The CDR3 spells CASKTNQKEAYQPQHF. The CDR3 DNA is TGTGCCAGTAAAACCAACCAAAAGGAAGCATATCAGCCCCAGCATTTT. The chain carries TRBV19 and TRBJ1-5, with unresolved D. Germline CDR1 LNHDA, CDR2 SQIVND (reference sequence). The CDR3 has 16 residues. Trimming removed 7 bases from V and 5 bases from J, with 21 bases in between.

As concerns this clone: This sample also contains other DNA sequences that code for the same CDR3. The chain couples TRBV28 to TRBJ1-4; D call uncertain. This CDR3 comprises 11 residues. Trimming took off 2 bases at V and 8 bases at J, with 3 bases between the two ends. Germline-derived CDR1 and CDR2 are MDHEN and SYDVKM. The CDR3 sequence: CASSLREKLFF. In nucleotides, the CDR3 is TGTGCCAGCAGTTTACGAGAAAAACTGTTTTTT.

The chain is built from TRBV6-2 or TRBV6-3 and TRBJ1-6, with TRBD1 as a possible D gene (5 bases). This CDR3 has 15 amino acids. CDR1 and CDR2 from the germline V gene are MNHEY and SVGEGT. Between the trimmed V and J ends, which lost 3 bases and 10 bases, there was a span of 16 bases. CDR3 DNA sequence: TGTGCCAGCAGTTATGGTTGGGACCCCTTGTCACCCCTCCACTTT. Residues: CASSYGWDPLSPLHF.

The chain is built from TRBV19 and TRBJ2-2; D is possibly TRBD2 (6 bases). Germline V lookup: CDR1 LNHDA, CDR2 SQIVND (reference sequence). The CDR3 has 15 amino acids. The V and J ends lost 5 bases and 3 bases respectively, with 13 bases between them. The CDR3 DNA reads as TGTGCCAGTAGTGCACTAGCCCCGGACACCGGGGAGCTGTTTTTT. Its translation is CASSALAPDTGELFF.

The chain links TRBV7-2 to TRBJ1-1; TRBD1 agrees at 10 bases. Per the germline V gene, CDR1 is SGHTA and CDR2 is FQGNSA. CDR3 length: 18 residues. Trimming cost V 0 bases and J 0 bases; bases outside gene matches: 7. The CDR3 DNA sequence: TGTGCCAGCAGCTTAGCAGGGACAGGGGTCGGCATGAACACTGAAGCTTTCTTT. Its translation: CASSLAGTGVGMNTEAFF.

This chain uses TRBV10-3 with TRBJ2-7, with 9 bases that match TRBD1. The ends lost 4 bases at V and 2 bases at J; junction bases unmatched: 3. CDR3 length equals 14 residues. CDR1 ENHRY and CDR2 SYGVKD come from the germline V gene. CDR3 in amino acids: CAISGTGVAYEQYF. DNA of the CDR3: TGTGCCATCAGTGGGACAGGGGTTGCCTACGAGCAGTACTTC.

This chain connects TRBV5-4 to TRBJ2-5; 10 bases fit TRBD2. CDR1 is SGHNT and CDR2 is YYREEE in the germline V gene (reference sequence). Trimming cost V 4 bases and J 3 bases; bases outside gene matches: 12. The CDR3 is made up of 17 amino acids. The CDR3 loop is CASSPGLAELRKETQYF. As DNA, the CDR3 is TGTGCCAGCAGCCCAGGACTAGCGGAACTACGAAAAGAGACCCAGTACTTC.

This chain links TRBV9 with TRBJ2-7; D ambiguous. V gave up 0 bases and J gave up 7 bases, with 8 bases separating them. The germline V gene has CDR1 SGDLS and CDR2 YYNGEE. This CDR3 is 12 amino acids long. CDR3 DNA sequence: TGTGCCAGCAGCGTAGATCTCGGAGAGCAGTACTTC. It translates to CASSVDLGEQYF.

The chain joins TRBV27 to TRBJ1-1; D perhaps matches TRBD1 (6 bases). Germline loops: CDR1 MNHEY, CDR2 SMNVEV (reference sequence). V lost 6 bases and J 3 bases, leaving 23 bases between the germline ends. The CDR3 covers 17 residues. CDR3 nucleotides: TGTGCCAGCAGCGGGGCCCTAGGGGGTAGGATGGACACTGAAGCTTTCTTT. This encodes CASSGALGGRMDTEAFF.

This clone has a single count. The chain has TRBV9 and TRBJ1-2; 7 nucleotides align to TRBD1. Germline values: CDR1 SGDLS, CDR2 YYNGEE. V shed 4 bases, J shed 6 bases, and the junction held 9 bases outside the gene matches. The CDR3 consists of 14 residues. The CDR3 region has the DNA TGTGCCAGCAGCACACGAGACAGGGAGGATGGCTACACCTTC. Translated: CASSTRDREDGYTF.

As regards this clone: At one of its ends the junction is not consistent with the germline gene, which may arise from a read error. This chain joins TRBV15 and TRBJ1-2; TRBD1 matches at 7 bases. This CDR3 region has 13 residues. Germline CDR1 and CDR2: LNHNV and YYDKDF (reference sequence). The CDR3 bases are TGTGCCACCAGCAGAGATCTTTTCGGGGACAGAGGCTTC. This sequence encodes CATSRDLFGDRGF.

The chain recombines TRBV30 with TRBJ2-2, with 8 bases that match TRBD1. There are 13 residues in the CDR3. Trimming cost V 8 bases and J 7 bases; bases outside gene matches: 9. Germline CDR1 and CDR2: GTSNPN and SVGIG (reference sequence). The CDR3 region has the DNA TGTGCCCAGAGGCCGACAGGGGTCGGGGAGCTGTTTTTT. Residues: CAQRPTGVGELFF.

The chain recombines TRBV3-1 (or the pseudogene TRBV3-2) with TRBJ2-7; unclear D gene. The length of the CDR3 is 11 residues. Trimming cost V 6 bases and J 5 bases, with 8 bases left between them. Per germline, CDR1 LGHDT and CDR2 YNNKEL (reference sequence). The CDR3 region has the DNA TGTGCCAGCAGGCAGAGTAACGAGCAGTACTTC. Translating it yields CASRQSNEQYF.

This CDR3 reads CASSWTGSGQPQHF. The CDR3 DNA follows: TGTGCCAGCAGCTGGACAGGGTCCGGTCAGCCCCAGCATTTT. The chain joins TRBV5-6 to TRBJ1-5; 8 nucleotides align to TRBD1. This CDR3 spans 14 amino acids. CDR1 is SGHDT, CDR2 YYEEEE, per germline. The V gene end was trimmed by 3 bases and the J gene end by 6 bases; junction bases not matched to a gene: 5. The whole variable domain, remainder taken from reference TRBV5-6 and TRBJ1-5, is DAGVTQSPTHLIKTRGQQVTLRCSPKSGHDTVSWYQQALGQGPQFIFQYYEEEERQRGNFPDRFSGHQFPNYSSELNVNALLLGDSALYLCASSWTGSGQPQHFGDGTRLSIL.